The 4 T cell receptor beta chains below all came from one sample that was sequenced in a study of blood T cells in healthy people across ages. It was with a sample-barcoded 5' primer and a J-beta primer mix that a second PCR of about 6 to 11 cycles was run. TCRdb re-called the 5' RACE reads through MiXCR, storing one row per CDR3 protein. The profile shows about 780,000 distinct CDR3 sequences, approximately 65% of them singletons. Material: blood. The receptor set was obtained from a man younger than 45 in good health.

This clonotype showed up just a few times. This may be a read error: a much more frequent sequence differs by one nucleotide. J is TRBJ2-1 and V is TRBV7-2; TRBD2 agrees at 14 bases. The last part of the DNA fits TRBJ2-7 better; the J call may be wrong. The CDR3 sequence is 18 residues long. In germline, CDR1 is SGHTA, CDR2 FQGNSA. This CDR3 is CASSRTSGGFSSYNEQYF. CDR3 nucleotides: TGTGCCAGCAGCCGGACTAGCGGGGGGTTTAGCTCCTACAATGAGCAGTACTTC.

The chain carries TRBV20-1 and TRBJ2-1; 9 nucleotides agree with TRBD2. V trimming: 3 bases; J trimming: 8 bases; junction bases outside the gene matches: 14. CDR3 length equals 16 residues. Germline V gene sequence: CDR1 DFQATT, CDR2 SNEGSKA (reference sequence). The CDR3: CSASSLPSGVSDEQFF. CDR3 DNA: TGCAGTGCTAGTAGCCTCCCTAGCGGGGTCTCCGATGAGCAGTTCTTC.

Here the CDR3 DNA reads TGTGCCATCAGTGAGCGAGATACGCAGTATTTT. Encoded protein: CAISERDTQYF. The rearrangement uses TRBV10-3 and TRBJ2-3, with unresolved D. Germline assignment: CDR1 ENHRY and CDR2 SYGVKD. The CDR3 length is 11 residues. Trimming left V 2 bases short and J 5 bases short, with 2 bases between.

In this sample, this clonotype turned up once. The rearrangement uses TRBV2 and TRBJ2-1; 8 bases are shared with TRBD2. Germline CDR1 reads SNHLY; CDR2 reads FYNNEI. The CDR3 has 14 residues. V lost 8 bases to trimming and J lost 7 bases; unmatched junction nucleotides: 10. CDR3 amino acids: CASGVGLAKNEQFF. In DNA form, the CDR3 reads TGTGCCAGCGGTGTAGGACTAGCCAAGAATGAGCAGTTCTTC.